What follows are 7 T cell receptor beta chains derived from one specimen sequenced in a study of OX40 agonist ivuxolimab in advanced cancers. The library was produced with the immunoSEQ multiplex PCR assay. Imported from immuneACCESS, the table was reduced by TCRdb to in-frame sequences with V and J called. These copies leave out some clones; in studies compared against another copy, an unresolved V gene accounts for under half, and the cause of the remainder is not known. This sample lists some 90,000 clones; roughly 90% were detected once. The biggest ten clones account for less than 3.5% of the sample. The input for sequencing was CD4+ or CD8+ T cells sorted from blood, taken in a trial of the OX40 agonist ivuxolimab. Source of these receptors: an adult with an advanced solid tumor such as melanoma, head and neck, liver or kidney cancer.

The chain combines TRBV28 with TRBJ2-5, with TRBD2 matching over 13 bases. V lost 8 bases, J lost 5 bases, and 11 bases stayed unmatched. Per the germline V gene, CDR1 is MDHEN and CDR2 is SYDVKM. This CDR3 is 16 amino acids long. The CDR3 loop is CASGRLAGGVGETQYF. In nucleotides, the CDR3 is TGTGCCAGCGGGAGACTAGCGGGGGGTGTAGGGGAGACCCAGTACTTC.

This chain joins TRBV9 and TRBJ2-1, with D perhaps matching TRBD1 or TRBD2 (6 bases each). The CDR3 extends over 15 amino acids. Looked up from germline, CDR1 is SGDLS and CDR2 is YYNGEE. Trimming removed 0 bases from V and 1 base from J, with 8 bases in between. The CDR3 DNA is TGTGCCAGCAGCGTAGGAGGGGGGTCCTACAATGAGCAGTTCTTC. Amino acids: CASSVGGGSYNEQFF.

The rearrangement joins TRBV7-8 to TRBJ2-1; TRBD1 matches at 7 bases. This CDR3 spans 18 amino acids. Trimming cost V 1 base and J 4 bases; bases outside gene matches: 13. Germline loops: CDR1 SGHVS, CDR2 FQNEAQ. The CDR3 sequence is CASSLGDSGALLYNEQFF. Here the CDR3 DNA reads TGTGCCAGCAGCTTAGGGGACAGCGGTGCTTTACTTTACAATGAGCAGTTCTTC.

V and J are TRBV20-1 and TRBJ1-1; D unresolved. This CDR3 is 11 amino acids long. Deletions cut 5 bases from V and 3 bases from J, with 7 bases between. Germline V lookup: CDR1 DFQATT, CDR2 SNEGSKA (reference sequence). The CDR3 sequence: CSAETYTEAFF. The CDR3 DNA reads TGCAGTGCTGAGACCTACACTGAAGCTTTCTTT.

The chain employs TRBV6-5 and TRBJ1-1; tentative D call: TRBD1 (6 bases). Germline V CDR1 and CDR2: MNHEY, SVGAGI. V was clipped by 5 bases and J by 1 base, with 8 bases between them. This CDR3 has 13 amino acids. DNA of the CDR3: TGTGCCAGCAGTATGACAGGGAACACTGAAGCTTTCTTT. It is translated as CASSMTGNTEAFF.

The V and J genes are TRBV6-5 and TRBJ2-2; D remains ambiguous. CDR3 size: 14 residues. V was trimmed by 4 bases and J by 8 bases, leaving 14 bases between them. Germline V lookup: CDR1 MNHEY, CDR2 SVGAGI. The CDR3 coding sequence is TGTGCCAGCAGTTCCAGTTTTTCTGGGGGGGAGCTGTTTTTT. The encoded protein is CASSSSFSGGELFF.

The chain joins TRBV27 to TRBJ2-3; 15 bases fit TRBD2. This CDR3 region has 17 residues. V lost 7 bases and J lost 5; bases outside the gene matches: 10. Germline-derived CDR1 and CDR2 are MNHEY and SMNVEV (reference sequence). The CDR3 protein is CASKGLAGGPVLDTQYF. The CDR3 DNA is TGTGCCAGCAAAGGACTAGCGGGAGGGCCTGTTTTAGATACGCAGTATTTT.